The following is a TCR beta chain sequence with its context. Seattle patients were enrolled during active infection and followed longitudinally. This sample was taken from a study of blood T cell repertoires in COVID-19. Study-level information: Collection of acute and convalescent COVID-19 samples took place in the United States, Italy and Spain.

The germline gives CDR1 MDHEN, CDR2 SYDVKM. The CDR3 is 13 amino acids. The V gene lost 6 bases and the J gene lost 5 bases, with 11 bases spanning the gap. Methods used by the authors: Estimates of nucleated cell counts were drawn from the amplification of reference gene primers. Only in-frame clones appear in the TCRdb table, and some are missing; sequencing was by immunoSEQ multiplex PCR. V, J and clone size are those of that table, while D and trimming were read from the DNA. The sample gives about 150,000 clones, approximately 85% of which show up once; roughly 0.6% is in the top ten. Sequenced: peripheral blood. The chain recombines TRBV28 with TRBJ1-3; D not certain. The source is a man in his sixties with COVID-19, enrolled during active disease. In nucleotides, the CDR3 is TGTGCCAGCAGCCCCCCGGGGAGAAACACCATATATTTT. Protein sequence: CASSPPGRNTIYF.